A selection of T cell receptor beta chains follows, all from one sample in a study of T cell responses to AZD1222 COVID-19 vaccine. Repertoires were generated with immunoSEQ multiplex PCR, while TCRdb's copy carries only in-frame clones and drops some. The data hold under 70,000 clones, with less than 85% observed a single time. Sequenced here: peripheral blood, sampled on day 0 of MenACWY control vaccination. These receptors all come from an adult in good health. The CDR3 runs from the conserved cysteine through the conserved F or W. A D gene is named only where the DNA matches it firmly. Only part of the rows carry a size: once, few, many, or a class if the clone is expanded.

NA | NA | TRBJ2-5 | 12 | TRBV12-3/TRBV12-4 | CASSLSRETQYF | TGTGCCAGCAGTTTAAGTCGAGAGACCCAGTACTTC
once | NA | TRBJ2-7 | 15 | TRBV15 | CATSSPHPNVDEQYF | TGTGCCACCAGCAGCCCCCACCCCAATGTCGACGAGCAGTACTTC
few | NA | TRBJ2-7 | 16 | TRBV3-1/TRBV3-2 | CASSQEWSVQTYEQYF | TGTGCCAGCAGCCAAGAGTGGTCCGTCCAGACCTACGAGCAGTACTTC
NA | NA | TRBJ1-1 | 14 | TRBV18 | CASSAFGQNTEAFF | TGTGCCAGCTCAGCTTTTGGGCAGAACACTGAAGCTTTCTTT
NA | NA | TRBJ1-6 | 16 | TRBV9 | CASSVAPTGTNSPLHF | TGTGCCAGCAGCGTAGCTCCAACGGGGACGAATTCACCCCTCCACTTT
NA | NA | TRBJ1-5 | 13 | TRBV18 | CASSQGFDQPQHF | TGTGCCAGCTCTCAAGGGTTCGATCAGCCCCAGCATTTT
few | TRBD1 | TRBJ1-5 | 15 | TRBV28 | CASTSGTGKNQPQHF | TGTGCCAGCACCTCGGGGACAGGGAAAAATCAGCCCCAGCATTTT
few | NA | TRBJ1-6 | 14 | TRBV9 | CASSVNLGEGPLHF | TGTGCCAGCAGCGTAAATCTCGGGGAGGGACCCCTCCACTTT
NA | TRBD1 | TRBJ2-2 | 14 | TRBV3-1/TRBV3-2 | CASGQGTNTGELFF | TGTGCCAGCGGACAGGGAACGAACACCGGGGAGCTGTTTTTT
few | NA | TRBJ2-7 | 11 | TRBV3-1/TRBV3-2 | CASSQGESLYF | TGTGCCAGCAGCCAAGGGGAATCGCTGTACTTC
NA | NA | TRBJ2-1 | 15 | TRBV7-2 | CASSLDGGRWGEQFF | TGTGCCAGCAGCTTAGACGGGGGCCGATGGGGTGAGCAGTTCTTC
few | TRBD1 | TRBJ1-1 | 13 | TRBV29-1 | CSVYTGVGTEAFF | TGCAGCGTTTACACAGGGGTAGGCACTGAAGCTTTCTTT
NA | NA | TRBJ1-2 | 12 | TRBV28 | CASRGGGYGYTF | TGTGCCAGCCGCGGGGGGGGCTATGGCTACACCTTC
NA | NA | TRBJ1-6 | 16 | TRBV11-2 | CASRRTRDQYNSPLHF | TGTGCCAGCAGACGAACTAGGGACCAGTATAATTCACCCCTCCACTTT
NA | NA | TRBJ2-7 | 13 | TRBV5-1 | CASSTGALGEQYF | TGCGCCAGCAGCACCGGAGCTTTGGGCGAGCAGTACTTC
once | NA | TRBJ2-3 | 14 | TRBV5-1 | CASSRWDDTDTQYF | TGCGCCAGCAGCCGGTGGGACGACACAGATACGCAGTATTTT
once | TRBD1 | TRBJ2-7 | 13 | TRBV5-1 | CASSSPGQEQQYF | TGCGCCAGCAGCTCGCCTGGACAGGAACAGCAGTACTTC
NA | NA | TRBJ1-3 | 14 | TRBV10-3 | CAISPGAGGNTIYF | TGTGCCATCAGTCCGGGGGCGGGTGGAAACACCATATATTTT
NA | NA | TRBJ1-5 | 17 | TRBV6-1 | CASSDIRTVDYYQPQHF | TGTGCCAGCAGTGATATAAGGACCGTTGATTATTATCAGCCCCAGCATTTT
NA | TRBD2 | TRBJ2-7 | 16 | TRBV7-8 | CASSLEASGRASEQYF | TGTGCCAGCAGCTTAGAAGCTAGCGGGAGGGCTAGCGAGCAGTACTTC
NA | NA | TRBJ1-1 | 14 | TRBV19 | CASSPSRTVTEAFF | TGTGCCAGTAGTCCCTCCCGAACCGTCACTGAAGCTTTCTTT
NA | TRBD1 | TRBJ2-5 | 15 | TRBV5-4 | CASSSRTGYQETQYF | TGTGCCAGCAGCTCCCGGACAGGGTACCAAGAGACCCAGTACTTC
NA | NA | TRBJ1-2 | 14 | TRBV28 | CASSLGLSNYGYTF | TGTGCCAGCAGTTTAGGGCTCTCTAACTATGGCTACACCTTC
once | NA | TRBJ1-1 | 14 | TRBV4-2 | CASSRDGKNTEAFF | TGTGCCAGCAGCCGAGACGGTAAAAACACTGAAGCTTTCTTT
NA | NA | TRBJ1-1 | 14 | TRBV19 | CASFSPGLRTEAFF | TGTGCCAGTTTTTCTCCGGGCCTAAGAACTGAAGCTTTCTTT
NA | NA | TRBJ1-2 | 15 | TRBV19 | CASSASRGPPVGYTF | TGTGCCAGTAGTGCCTCCAGGGGTCCCCCGGTTGGCTACACCTTC
NA | TRBD1 | TRBJ1-4 | 16 | TRBV27 | CASSLLTPTGFEKLFF | TGTGCCAGCAGTTTATTAACCCCGACAGGGTTCGAAAAACTGTTTTTT
NA | NA | TRBJ1-1 | 13 | TRBV7-2 | CASSGGTNTEAFF | TGTGCCAGCAGCGGGGGGACGAACACTGAAGCTTTCTTT
NA | TRBD2 | TRBJ2-1 | 16 | TRBV4-1 | CASSQLRGLAPQGQFF | TGCGCCAGCAGCCAACTCAGGGGACTAGCGCCCCAAGGGCAGTTCTTC
NA | TRBD2 | TRBJ2-3 | 14 | TRBV14 | CASSLAGGLVTQYF | TGTGCCAGCAGTTTAGCGGGGGGCCTAGTCACGCAGTATTTT
NA | NA | TRBJ2-7 | 14 | TRBV5-5 | CASSLDAGTYEQYF | TGTGCCAGCAGCTTGGACGCGGGGACCTACGAGCAGTACTTC